Listed below are T cell receptor beta chains from one sample, sequenced in a study of T cells in localized non-small cell lung cancer. The repertoire was sequenced with immunoSEQ multiplex PCR; TCRdb's copy has only in-frame clones and lacks some. The profile covers tens of thousands of clones, with over 75% appearing a single time and 25% to 30% taken by the ten largest. The starting material was peripheral blood, obtained before any cancer treatment. These receptor sequences come from a male donor older than 55 with stage I squamous cell lung carcinoma. The CDR3 runs from the conserved cysteine through the conserved F or W. The order of the fields is D gene, V gene, clone size, J gene, CDR3 protein, CDR3 DNA. D genes are given only for firm matches. Size tells how often a clone was seen (once, few, many) or the class of an expanded clone, and some rows leave it out.

-	TRBV5-6	-	TRBJ1-2	CASSFPGQRANYGYTF	TGTGCCAGCAGTTTCCCGGGCCAGCGCGCTAACTATGGCTACACCTTC
-	TRBV7-2	-	TRBJ1-1	CASSPLGGTEAFF	TGTGCCAGCAGCCCGCTGGGGGGCACTGAAGCTTTCTTT
-	TRBV7-9	-	TRBJ1-4	CASSSPTSGIRAEKLFF	TGTGCCAGCAGCTCCCCTACTTCCGGGATTCGGGCTGAAAAACTGTTTTTT
-	TRBV5-4	-	TRBJ2-1	CASSLPRGGYNEQFF	TGTGCCAGCAGCTTGCCGAGGGGGGGATACAATGAGCAGTTCTTC
TRBD1	TRBV6-5	-	TRBJ2-1	CATQGADFFYNEQFF	TGTGCCACCCAGGGGGCGGACTTTTTTTACAATGAGCAGTTCTTC
-	TRBV7-2	few	TRBJ2-7	CASSFWGARVVYEQYF	TGTGCCAGCAGCTTTTGGGGGGCCAGAGTCGTCTACGAGCAGTACTTC
-	TRBV2	-	TRBJ2-6	CASSGAGGIGANVLTF	TGTGCCAGCAGTGGAGCAGGAGGGATCGGGGCCAACGTCCTGACTTTC
-	TRBV10-3	-	TRBJ1-1	CAISEPENTEAFF	TGTGCCATCAGTGAGCCCGAGAACACTGAAGCTTTCTTT
-	TRBV7-8	-	TRBJ1-5	CASSRTGSYQPQHF	TGTGCCAGCAGCAGAACAGGGAGCTATCAGCCCCAGCATTTT
-	TRBV18	-	TRBJ2-2	CASSPTGRPNTGELFF	TGTGCCAGCTCTCCGACAGGGAGGCCGAACACCGGGGAGCTGTTTTTT
-	TRBV30	-	TRBJ1-6	CAWSFGQGSSYNSPLHF	TGTGCCTGGAGTTTTGGTCAGGGGAGCTCCTATAATTCACCCCTCCACTTT
-	TRBV2	once	TRBJ1-1	CASSENRNTEAFF	TGTGCCAGCAGTGAGAACAGGAACACTGAAGCTTTCTTT
-	TRBV6-1	few	TRBJ2-5	CATGRDGTQYF	TGTGCGACCGGGAGAGACGGGACCCAGTACTTC
TRBD2	TRBV2	-	TRBJ2-1	CASSGGTSGGRDNEQFF	TGTGCCAGCAGTGGAGGGACTAGCGGAGGGAGGGACAATGAGCAGTTCTTC
-	TRBV5-6	-	TRBJ2-2	CASSSFLADTGELFF	TGTGCCAGCAGCTCTTTCCTGGCAGACACCGGGGAGCTGTTTTTT
-	TRBV5-6	-	TRBJ2-1	CASSLIYEQFF	TGTGCCAGCAGCTTGATCTATGAGCAGTTCTTC
-	TRBV5-1	-	TRBJ1-1	CASSSEGVPAFF	TGCGCCAGCAGTTCGGAGGGGGTCCCGGCTTTCTTT
TRBD1	TRBV12-5	-	TRBJ1-6	CASGFTTTPGTGDSPLHF	TGTGCTAGTGGTTTTACTACCACCCCCGGGACAGGGGATTCACCCCTCCACTTT
-	TRBV30	-	TRBJ1-5	CAWAPSNSNQPQHF	TGTGCCTGGGCACCTTCCAATAGCAATCAGCCCCAGCATTTT
TRBD1	TRBV5-4	-	TRBJ1-2	CASSSGGFQGGTGGYTF	TGTGCCAGCAGCTCGGGTGGATTTCAGGGGGGAACGGGTGGCTACACCTTC
-	TRBV28	large	TRBJ2-7	CASSLIVYEQYF	TGTGCCAGCAGTTTGATTGTATACGAGCAGTACTTC
-	TRBV7-2	-	TRBJ1-1	CASSPGTGRTEAFF	TGTGCCAGCAGTCCCGGAACAGGGAGGACTGAAGCTTTCTTT
-	TRBV9	-	TRBJ1-4	CASSPQAGGGHEKLFF	TGTGCCAGCAGCCCTCAGGCGGGGGGGGGACATGAAAAACTGTTTTTT
-	TRBV6-5	-	TRBJ1-5	CASSYSRQSNQPQHF	TGTGCCAGCAGTTACTCCCGACAGAGCAATCAGCCCCAGCATTTT
TRBD1	TRBV5-4	-	TRBJ1-4	CASSRTGDGATNEKLFF	TGTGCCAGCAGCCGGACAGGGGACGGTGCAACTAATGAAAAACTGTTTTTT
-	TRBV7-9	-	TRBJ2-5	CASSFGGVRETQYF	TGTGCCAGCAGCTTCGGGGGAGTACGGGAGACCCAGTACTTC
-	TRBV19	-	TRBJ2-2	CATTWDTGELFF	TGTGCCACCACCTGGGACACCGGGGAGCTGTTTTTT
-	TRBV9	-	TRBJ2-1	CASSVGGGPYNEQFF	TGTGCCAGCAGCGTAGGGGGGGGCCCGTACAATGAGCAGTTCTTC
-	TRBV4-1	-	TRBJ1-5	CASSQGSSGGNQPQHF	TGCGCCAGCAGCCAAGGAAGCTCGGGGGGCAATCAGCCCCAGCATTTT
TRBD2	TRBV29-1	-	TRBJ2-3	CSVKPLETSIDTQYF	TGCAGCGTTAAACCCCTGGAGACTAGCATTGATACGCAGTATTTT
-	TRBV19	-	TRBJ1-1	CAIRRGTEAFF	TGTGCCATAAGGAGGGGCACTGAAGCTTTCTTT
-	TRBV7-2	-	TRBJ2-7	CASSLKLSVEQYF	TGTGCCAGCAGCTTAAAGTTATCGGTGGAGCAGTACTTC
-	TRBV28	-	TRBJ1-3	CASSLGHEYTIYF	TGTGCCAGCAGTTTGGGCCATGAGTACACCATATATTTT
-	TRBV30	once	TRBJ2-7	CAWSMGGYEQYF	TGTGCCTGGAGTATGGGGGGCTACGAGCAGTACTTC
-	TRBV2	-	TRBJ2-1	CASNLTPNEQFF	TGTGCCAGCAACCTCACACCCAATGAGCAGTTCTTC
-	TRBV6-6	-	TRBJ1-1	CASSYGTNTEAFF	TGTGCCAGCAGTTACGGGACCAACACTGAAGCTTTCTTT
-	TRBV30	-	TRBJ2-5	CAWSREQLQETQYF	TGTGCCTGGAGTCGGGAACAGCTCCAAGAGACCCAGTACTTC
-	TRBV4-3	-	TRBJ1-5	CASSQVGGGQPQHF	TGCGCCAGCAGCCAAGTGGGGGGAGGACAGCCCCAGCATTTT
TRBD2	TRBV7-9	-	TRBJ2-3	CASSSGLAGGQGDTQYF	TGTGCCAGCAGCTCCGGACTAGCGGGGGGGCAGGGAGATACGCAGTATTTT
-	TRBV6-5	-	TRBJ2-7	CASSYVDGKYF	TGTGCCAGCAGTTATGTGGATGGGAAGTACTTC
TRBD1	TRBV9	-	TRBJ1-4	CASSVGTDRQKLFF	TGTGCCAGCAGCGTAGGGACGGACAGGCAAAAACTGTTTTTT
TRBD1	TRBV4-1	-	TRBJ1-5	CASSQVAGGNSNQPQHF	TGCGCCAGCAGCCAAGTGGCAGGGGGAAATAGCAATCAGCCCCAGCATTTT
-	TRBV5-6	once	TRBJ1-1	CASSFERTEAFF	TGTGCCAGCAGCTTTGAAAGGACTGAAGCTTTCTTT